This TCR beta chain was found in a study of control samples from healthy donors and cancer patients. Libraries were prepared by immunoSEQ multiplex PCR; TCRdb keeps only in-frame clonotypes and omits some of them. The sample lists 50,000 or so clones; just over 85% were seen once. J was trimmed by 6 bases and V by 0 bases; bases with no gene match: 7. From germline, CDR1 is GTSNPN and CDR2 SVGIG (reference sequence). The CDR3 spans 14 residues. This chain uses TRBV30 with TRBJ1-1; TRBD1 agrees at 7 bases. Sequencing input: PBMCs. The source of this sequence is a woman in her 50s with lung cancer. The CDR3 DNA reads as TGTGCCTGGAGTGTTCTCAGGGGGGTGCCTGAAGCTTTCTTT. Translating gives CAWSVLRGVPEAFF.